The rows below give T cell receptor beta chains drawn from one sample of a study of early T cells in non-severe SARS-CoV-2 infection. TCRdb redid the calling of the 5' RACE reads with MiXCR, one entry per CDR3 protein. Here the sample spans roughly 28,000 distinct CDR3 sequences, roughly 4.5% being singletons. The sequenced sample consisted of whole blood. These receptors all come from an adult who was a healthcare worker with PCR-confirmed SARS-CoV-2 infection or an uninfected control (not recorded which). CDR3s include the opening cysteine and the closing phenylalanine or tryptophan. Each record gives: CDR3 protein, CDR3 DNA, V gene, clone size, J gene, D gene. A D gene is named only where the DNA matches it firmly. Expanded clones get a size class; other rows say once, few or many, or leave the size out.

cdr3_aa: CASSLRTGGLDEQYF
cdr3_nt: TGTGCCAGCAGCTTACGGACAGGGGGCCTTGACGAGCAGTACTTC
v_call: TRBV5-4
clone_size: many
j_call: TRBJ2-7
d_call: TRBD1

cdr3_aa: CSARDFASGLTDTQYF
cdr3_nt: TGCAGTGCTAGAGATTTTGCTAGCGGTCTCACAGATACGCAGTATTTT
v_call: TRBV20-1
clone_size: few
j_call: TRBJ2-3
d_call: TRBD2

cdr3_aa: CASSQDSQVAPYGYTF
cdr3_nt: TGCGCCAGCAGCCAAGATTCCCAGGTCGCCCCCTATGGCTACACCTTC
v_call: TRBV4-3
clone_size: many
j_call: TRBJ1-2
d_call: -

cdr3_aa: CASSQKIPGLAAPSSYNEQFF
cdr3_nt: TGCGCCAGCAGCCAGAAGATCCCGGGACTAGCGGCCCCGAGCTCCTACAATGAGCAGTTCTTC
v_call: TRBV4-1
clone_size: many
j_call: TRBJ2-1
d_call: TRBD2

cdr3_aa: CSGGTDYYGYTF
cdr3_nt: TGCAGCGGCGGGACAGACTACTATGGCTACACCTTC
v_call: TRBV29-1
clone_size: once
j_call: TRBJ1-2
d_call: TRBD1

cdr3_aa: CASIPNRGSEAFF
cdr3_nt: TGTGCCAGCATTCCCAACAGGGGATCTGAAGCTTTCTTT
v_call: TRBV27
clone_size: many
j_call: TRBJ1-1
d_call: TRBD1

cdr3_aa: CASSRGTVQPQHF
cdr3_nt: TGTGCCAGCAGCCGCGGAACGGTTCAGCCCCAGCATTTT
v_call: TRBV16
clone_size: many
j_call: TRBJ1-5
d_call: -

cdr3_aa: CASTPTISTDTQYF
cdr3_nt: TGTGCCAGCACCCCCACCATAAGCACAGATACGCAGTATTTT
v_call: TRBV12-3/TRBV12-4
clone_size: few
j_call: TRBJ2-3
d_call: -

cdr3_aa: CANRGRQIEGYTF
cdr3_nt: TGTGCCAACCGAGGGAGGCAGATTGAAGGCTACACCTTC
v_call: TRBV11-3
clone_size: many
j_call: TRBJ1-2
d_call: -

cdr3_aa: CSARDLAGQGNEQFF
cdr3_nt: TGCAGTGCTAGAGATCTAGCGGGCCAAGGCAATGAGCAGTTCTTC
v_call: TRBV20-1
clone_size: medium-sized
j_call: TRBJ2-1
d_call: TRBD2

cdr3_aa: CASSLAGGSMNEQFF
cdr3_nt: TGCGCCAGCAGCTTGGCCGGGGGGAGTATGAATGAGCAGTTCTTC
v_call: TRBV5-1
clone_size: many
j_call: TRBJ2-1
d_call: TRBD2

cdr3_aa: CASILAGGYEQYF
cdr3_nt: TGTGCCAGCATCCTAGCGGGAGGATACGAGCAGTACTTC
v_call: TRBV7-9
clone_size: many
j_call: TRBJ2-7
d_call: TRBD2

cdr3_aa: CASSLRGLISGANVLTF
cdr3_nt: TGTGCCAGCAGTTTACGGGGGCTAATTTCTGGGGCCAACGTCCTGACTTTC
v_call: TRBV12-3/TRBV12-4
clone_size: many
j_call: TRBJ2-6
d_call: -

cdr3_aa: CASSTLGASPGQGAKNIQYF
cdr3_nt: TGCGCCAGCAGCACCCTCGGGGCGTCCCCCGGGCAGGGGGCCAAAAACATTCAGTACTTC
v_call: TRBV5-1
clone_size: many
j_call: TRBJ2-4
d_call: -

cdr3_aa: CSARDVSGSGNQETQYF
cdr3_nt: TGCAGTGCTAGAGACGTTAGCGGGAGCGGGAACCAAGAGACCCAGTACTTC
v_call: TRBV20-1
clone_size: many
j_call: TRBJ2-5
d_call: TRBD2

cdr3_aa: CASSLAVLPTDTQYF
cdr3_nt: TGTGCCAGCAGCTTAGCGGTTCTTCCCACAGATACGCAGTATTTT
v_call: TRBV7-9
clone_size: many
j_call: TRBJ2-3
d_call: -

cdr3_aa: CSAVTGEHQETQYF
cdr3_nt: TGCAGTGCTGTGACAGGGGAGCACCAAGAGACCCAGTACTTC
v_call: TRBV20-1
clone_size: many
j_call: TRBJ2-5
d_call: TRBD1

cdr3_aa: CASTRRRVPDQETQYF
cdr3_nt: TGTGCCAGCACCCGACGCAGGGTACCTGACCAAGAGACCCAGTACTTC
v_call: TRBV7-8
clone_size: many
j_call: TRBJ2-5
d_call: -

cdr3_aa: CASSQVIIAEQETQYF
cdr3_nt: TGTGCCAGCAGCCAAGTGATTATAGCGGAGCAAGAGACCCAGTACTTC
v_call: TRBV4-2
clone_size: few
j_call: TRBJ2-5
d_call: -

cdr3_aa: CASSYRANTGELFF
cdr3_nt: TGTGCCAGTAGTTACAGGGCGAACACCGGGGAGCTGTTTTTT
v_call: TRBV19
clone_size: many
j_call: TRBJ2-2
d_call: -

cdr3_aa: CSARVASGRNGNEQFF
cdr3_nt: TGCAGTGCTAGAGTGGCTAGCGGGAGGAATGGAAATGAGCAGTTCTTC
v_call: TRBV20-1
clone_size: many
j_call: TRBJ2-1
d_call: TRBD2

cdr3_aa: CASSPKQGLSQPQHF
cdr3_nt: TGTGCCAGCAGCCCCAAACAGGGTTTAAGTCAGCCCCAGCATTTT
v_call: TRBV7-2
clone_size: many
j_call: TRBJ1-5
d_call: -

cdr3_aa: CSAESHGSGYNEQFF
cdr3_nt: TGCAGTGCTGAATCACACGGTAGCGGGTACAATGAGCAGTTCTTC
v_call: TRBV20-1
clone_size: many
j_call: TRBJ2-1
d_call: TRBD2

cdr3_aa: CASKGSQTGANTEAFF
cdr3_nt: TGTGCCAGCAAGGGCTCCCAGACAGGAGCGAACACTGAAGCTTTCTTT
v_call: TRBV6-5
clone_size: many
j_call: TRBJ1-1
d_call: -

cdr3_aa: CSLSKPGLAGGPRSEQYF
cdr3_nt: TGCAGTTTATCCAAACCGGGACTAGCGGGAGGGCCTAGGAGCGAGCAGTACTTC
v_call: TRBV20-1
clone_size: many
j_call: TRBJ2-7
d_call: TRBD2

cdr3_aa: CASSQESGLAYYNEQFF
cdr3_nt: TGTGCCAGCAGCCAAGAATCGGGACTAGCGTACTACAATGAGCAGTTCTTC
v_call: TRBV3-1
clone_size: many
j_call: TRBJ2-1
d_call: TRBD2

cdr3_aa: CASSLYSGRSYNEQFF
cdr3_nt: TGTGCCAGCAGCTTATATAGCGGGAGAAGCTACAATGAGCAGTTCTTC
v_call: TRBV7-6
clone_size: many
j_call: TRBJ2-1
d_call: TRBD2

cdr3_aa: CASSFDGSVQESQYF
cdr3_nt: TGTGCCAGCAGTTTCGACGGTTCCGTTCAAGAGAGCCAGTACTTC
v_call: TRBV12-3/TRBV12-4
clone_size: -
j_call: TRBJ2-5
d_call: -

cdr3_aa: CATSRDPNSYNEQFF
cdr3_nt: TGTGCCACCAGCAGAGACCCCAACTCCTACAATGAGCAGTTCTTC
v_call: TRBV15
clone_size: many
j_call: TRBJ2-1
d_call: -

cdr3_aa: CASSLGREEQFF
cdr3_nt: TGTGCCAGCAGCTTAGGACGGGAAGAGCAGTTCTTC
v_call: TRBV7-9
clone_size: many
j_call: TRBJ2-1
d_call: -

cdr3_aa: CASSLTTTRNQPQHF
cdr3_nt: TGTGCCAGCAGCTTGACCACGACACGAAATCAGCCCCAGCATTTT
v_call: TRBV5-5
clone_size: many
j_call: TRBJ1-5
d_call: -

cdr3_aa: CASRSWIGDIQYF
cdr3_nt: TGTGCCAGTAGATCGTGGATTGGGGACATTCAGTACTTC
v_call: TRBV19
clone_size: many
j_call: TRBJ2-4
d_call: -

cdr3_aa: CASSEGFRTSKETQYF
cdr3_nt: TGTGCCAGCAGTGAAGGTTTTAGGACTAGCAAGGAGACCCAGTACTTC
v_call: TRBV6-1
clone_size: many
j_call: TRBJ2-5
d_call: TRBD2

cdr3_aa: CASRLGLAGGGEQFF
cdr3_nt: TGTGCCAGCAGACTAGGACTAGCGGGAGGGGGTGAGCAGTTCTTC
v_call: TRBV3-1
clone_size: many
j_call: TRBJ2-1
d_call: TRBD2

cdr3_aa: CASSLRHYGEYNEQFF
cdr3_nt: TGTGCCAGCAGTTTGAGACACTATGGGGAATACAATGAGCAGTTCTTC
v_call: TRBV6-6
clone_size: many
j_call: TRBJ2-1
d_call: -

cdr3_aa: CASSPADSDLNEQFF
cdr3_nt: TGCGCCAGCAGTCCAGCGGACTCCGACCTAAATGAGCAGTTCTTC
v_call: TRBV4-1
clone_size: many
j_call: TRBJ2-1
d_call: -

cdr3_aa: CASSETGEPYSPLHF
cdr3_nt: TGCGCCAGCAGTGAGACGGGGGAACCATATTCACCCCTCCACTTT
v_call: TRBV10-2
clone_size: many
j_call: TRBJ1-6
d_call: -

cdr3_aa: CASSSATYPGELFF
cdr3_nt: TGTGCCAGCAGCTCGGCTACCTACCCCGGGGAGCTGTTTTTT
v_call: TRBV7-6
clone_size: many
j_call: TRBJ2-2
d_call: -

cdr3_aa: CSARDSGTSGITSDTQYF
cdr3_nt: TGCAGTGCTAGAGATAGCGGGACTAGCGGCATAACTTCAGATACGCAGTATTTT
v_call: TRBV20-1
clone_size: many
j_call: TRBJ2-3
d_call: TRBD2

cdr3_aa: CASSFGDEQFF
cdr3_nt: TGTGCCAGCAGTTTCGGGGATGAGCAGTTCTTC
v_call: TRBV6-5
clone_size: many
j_call: TRBJ2-1
d_call: -

cdr3_aa: CASSLNRAYGYTF
cdr3_nt: TGTGCCAGCAGCTTAAACCGGGCCTATGGCTACACCTTC
v_call: TRBV7-2
clone_size: -
j_call: TRBJ1-2
d_call: -

cdr3_aa: CSARDPRSFRTYF
cdr3_nt: TGCAGTGCTAGAGATCCCCGCTCGTTTCGCACCTACTTC
v_call: TRBV20-1
clone_size: -
j_call: TRBJ2-7
d_call: -

cdr3_aa: CASSQTSGRASDTQYF
cdr3_nt: TGCGCCAGCAGCCAGACTAGCGGGAGGGCCTCAGATACGCAGTATTTT
v_call: TRBV5-1
clone_size: many
j_call: TRBJ2-3
d_call: TRBD2

cdr3_aa: CASSQDWGPRAYEQYF
cdr3_nt: TGTGCCAGCAGCCAAGATTGGGGCCCCAGGGCCTACGAGCAGTACTTC
v_call: TRBV3-1
clone_size: few
j_call: TRBJ2-7
d_call: -